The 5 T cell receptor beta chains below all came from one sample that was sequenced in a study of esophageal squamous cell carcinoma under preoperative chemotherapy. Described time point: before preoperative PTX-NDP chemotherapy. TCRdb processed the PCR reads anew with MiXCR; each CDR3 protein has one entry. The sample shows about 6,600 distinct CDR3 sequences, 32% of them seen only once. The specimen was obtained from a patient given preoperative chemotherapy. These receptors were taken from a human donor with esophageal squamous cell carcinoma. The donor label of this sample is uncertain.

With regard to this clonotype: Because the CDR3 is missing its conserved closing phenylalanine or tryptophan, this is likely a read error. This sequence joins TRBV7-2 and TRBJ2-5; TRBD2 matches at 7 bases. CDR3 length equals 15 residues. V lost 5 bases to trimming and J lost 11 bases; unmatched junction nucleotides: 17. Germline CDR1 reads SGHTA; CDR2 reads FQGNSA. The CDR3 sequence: CASSTRGGAADTQYL. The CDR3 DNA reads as TGTGCCAGCAGCACCCGCGGGGGAGCAGCAGATACGCAGTACCTC.

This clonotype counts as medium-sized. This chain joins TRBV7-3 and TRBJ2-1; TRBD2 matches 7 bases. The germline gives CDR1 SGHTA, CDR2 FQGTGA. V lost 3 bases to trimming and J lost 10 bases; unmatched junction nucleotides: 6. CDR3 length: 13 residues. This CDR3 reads CASSLRVAGEQFF. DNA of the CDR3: TGTGCCAGCAGCTTGCGAGTAGCGGGCGAGCAGTTCTTC.

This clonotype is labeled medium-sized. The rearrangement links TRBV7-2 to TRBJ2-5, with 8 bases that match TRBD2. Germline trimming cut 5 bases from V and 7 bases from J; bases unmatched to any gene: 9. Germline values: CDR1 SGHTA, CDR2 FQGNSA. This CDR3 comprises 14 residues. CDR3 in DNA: TGTGCCAGCAGCCCTGAAGCGCTAGCGGGGACCCAGTACTTC. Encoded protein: CASSPEALAGTQYF.

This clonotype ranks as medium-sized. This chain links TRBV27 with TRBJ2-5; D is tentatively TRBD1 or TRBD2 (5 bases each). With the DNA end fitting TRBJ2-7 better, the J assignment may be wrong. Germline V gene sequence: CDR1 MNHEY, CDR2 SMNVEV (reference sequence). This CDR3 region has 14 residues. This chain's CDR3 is CASGPGTIGVEQYF. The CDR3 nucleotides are TGTGCCAGCGGGCCCGGGACCATAGGGGTCGAGCAGTACTTC.

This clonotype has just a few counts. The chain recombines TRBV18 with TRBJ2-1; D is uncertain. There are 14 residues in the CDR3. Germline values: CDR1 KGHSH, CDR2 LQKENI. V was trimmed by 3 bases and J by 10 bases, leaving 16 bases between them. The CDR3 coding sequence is TGTGCCAGCTCACCCCCGGGTGCGAGCTACGAGCAGTTCTTC. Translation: CASSPPGASYEQFF. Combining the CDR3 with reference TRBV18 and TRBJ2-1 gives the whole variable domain NAGVMQNPRHLVRRRGQEARLRCSPMKGHSHVYWYRQLPEEGLKFMVYLQKENIIDESGMPKERFSAEFPKEGPSILRIQQVVRGDSAAYFCASSPPGASYEQFFGPGTRLTVL.